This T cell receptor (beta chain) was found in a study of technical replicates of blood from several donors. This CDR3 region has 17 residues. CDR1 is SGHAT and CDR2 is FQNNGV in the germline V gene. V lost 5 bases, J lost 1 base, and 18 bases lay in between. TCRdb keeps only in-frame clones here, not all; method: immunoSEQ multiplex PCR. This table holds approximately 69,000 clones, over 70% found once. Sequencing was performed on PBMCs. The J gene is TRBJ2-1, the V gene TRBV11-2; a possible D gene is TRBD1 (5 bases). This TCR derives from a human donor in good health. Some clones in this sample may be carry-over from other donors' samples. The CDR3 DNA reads TGTGCCAGCAGCAGGACACCGGGCTACTTTTCCTACAATGAGCAGTTCTTC. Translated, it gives CASSRTPGYFSYNEQFF.